The rows below give T cell receptor beta chains drawn from one sample of a study of blood T cell repertoires in COVID-19. Method: immunoSEQ multiplex PCR; TCRdb's copy keeps in-frame clones and lacks some. The sample gives over 350,000 clones, roughly 89% of which show up once; around 4.4% is in the top ten. The sample was peripheral blood. Source of these receptors: a woman aged 25 to 39 with acute or convalescent COVID-19. CDR3s leave out the opening cysteine and the closing phenylalanine or tryptophan.

TRBV4-1	TRBJ2-3	ASSQGLLRTDTQY
TRBV24-1	TRBJ2-5	ATSDRSARGRETQY
TRBV9	TRBJ1-4	ASSRDMEKLF
TRBV10-1	TRBJ1-2	ASSWHSRQGDYGYT
TRBV5-4	TRBJ1-2	ASSLGGQYSRGYT
TRBV27	TRBJ2-1	ASSITSGGSGEQF
TRBV6-5	TRBJ1-2	ASRKDSFGYT
TRBV13	TRBJ2-5	ASSLRHREETQY
TRBV6-6	TRBJ2-7	ASSYSLAGTAYEQY
TRBV2	TRBJ1-6	ASRAGGSLNSPLH
TRBV5-1	TRBJ2-1	ASRLGTNNEQF
TRBV19	TRBJ2-4	ASSMGQVRSAKNIQY
TRBV10-3	TRBJ2-7	AIKEDWAPGYEQY
TRBV30	TRBJ2-7	AWSVGRESNEQY